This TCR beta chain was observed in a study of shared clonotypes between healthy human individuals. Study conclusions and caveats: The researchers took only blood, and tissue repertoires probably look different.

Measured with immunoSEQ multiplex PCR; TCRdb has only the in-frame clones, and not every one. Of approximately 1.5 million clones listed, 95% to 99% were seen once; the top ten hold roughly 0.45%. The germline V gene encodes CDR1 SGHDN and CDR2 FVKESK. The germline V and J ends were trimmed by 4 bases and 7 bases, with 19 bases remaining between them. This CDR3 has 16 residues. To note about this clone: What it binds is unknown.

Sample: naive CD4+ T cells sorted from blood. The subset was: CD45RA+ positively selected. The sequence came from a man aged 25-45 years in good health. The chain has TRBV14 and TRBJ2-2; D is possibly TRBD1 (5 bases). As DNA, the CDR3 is TGTGCCAGCAGCCCACTGATGGCAGGGATAAACGGGGAGCTGTTTTTT. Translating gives CASSPLMAGINGELFF.